A single sample gave rise to the 5 T cell receptor beta chains below, sequenced in a study of blood T cell repertoires in COVID-19. Assay: immunoSEQ multiplex PCR; the TCRdb copy retains only in-frame clones and omits some. This table holds under 200,000 clones, around 80% found once. Source material: peripheral blood. The receptors derive from a woman aged 60 to 75 with acute or convalescent COVID-19.

This clone was picked up one time. The chain combines TRBV12-3 or TRBV12-4 with TRBJ2-1; D is uncertain. V was pared by 6 bases and J by 8 bases, with 5 bases between. The CDR3 length is 10 residues. This CDR3 reads CASSLYEQFF. In nucleotides, the CDR3 is TGTGCCAGCAGCCTGTATGAGCAGTTCTTC.

This clone was observed many times. The chain employs TRBV12-3 or TRBV12-4 and TRBJ2-1, with a tentative D call TRBD1 (5 bases). The CDR3 consists of 13 residues. With 7 bases removed from V and 4 bases from J, the gap between germline ends came to 11 bases. The CDR3 is CASNQGLYNEQFF. The CDR3 DNA follows: TGTGCCAGCAACCAGGGCCTTTACAATGAGCAGTTCTTC.

This clone was detected only once. This chain links TRBV19 with TRBJ1-2; 7 bases line up with TRBD1. The length of the CDR3 is 15 residues. Germline CDR1 and CDR2: LNHDA and SQIVND (reference sequence). After removal of 1 base from V and 7 bases from J, the junction contained 9 bases not matched to a gene. CDR3 DNA: TGTGCCAGTAGTATAGGGGGACAGACCAAGGCTGGCTACACCTTC. The encoded protein is CASSIGGQTKAGYTF.

This clone was detected a few times. The V call is TRBV5-1, the J call TRBJ2-4; D may be TRBD2 (5 bases). V lost 5 bases, J lost 9 bases, and 15 bases lay in between. The germline V gene has CDR1 SGHRS and CDR2 YFSETQ. CDR3 size: 13 residues. CDR3 nucleotides: TGCGCCAGCAGACCCGGGCTCGAGGGCATTCAGTACTTC. The encoded protein is CASRPGLEGIQYF.

This clone has just one count. The J gene is TRBJ2-6, the V gene TRBV7-9; D is possibly TRBD2 (6 bases). The germline CDR1 and CDR2 sequences are SEHNR and FQNEAQ (reference sequence). This CDR3 is 18 amino acids long. V was shortened by 6 bases and J by 4 bases, with 22 bases between the two germline ends. CDR3: CASSFRRGETGGANVLTF. The CDR3 DNA is TGTGCCAGCAGTTTCCGGAGGGGAGAAACAGGAGGGGCCAACGTCCTGACTTTC.